This TCR beta chain was recorded in a study of shared clonotypes between healthy human individuals. Sorted-subset replicate PCR reactions were performed with roughly 200 ng DNA, corresponding to roughly 29,000 T cell genomes. Generated by immunoSEQ multiplex PCR, the TCRdb table keeps only in-frame clones and is missing some. The sample gives about 700,000 clones, around 90% of which show up once; about a quarter is in the top ten. Naive CD8 cells lacked CD45RO and underwent positive selection for CCR7, leaving out terminally differentiated effector memory CD45RA+ cells. V dropped 7 bases and J dropped 4 bases, with 13 bases sitting between them. CDR1 is SQVTM and CDR2 is ANQGSEA in the germline V gene. This CDR3 has 13 amino acids.

The origin of this receptor is a man younger than 45 in good health. The V call is TRBV29-1, the J call TRBJ1-4; possibly TRBD1 for D (6 bases). The sequenced sample consisted of naive CD8+ T cells sorted from blood. For the CDR3, the DNA is TGCAGCGCCCGGACAGCCCTTAATGAAAAACTGTTTTTT. It translates to CSARTALNEKLFF.